The source of this T cell receptor (beta chain) is a study of blood T cell repertoires in COVID-19. The CDR3 length is 16 residues. CDR1 and CDR2 from the germline V gene are MGHRA and YSYEKL. Trimming took 0 bases from V and 6 from J; bases not matched to a gene: 7. Here immunoSEQ multiplex PCR was the method, and the copy in TCRdb shows in-frame clones only, minus some. The sample records tens of thousands of clones, over 75% being singletons. This clone is a singleton in its sample. This TCR derives from a man aged 80 or over with acute or convalescent COVID-19. Specimen: peripheral blood. V is TRBV4-1 and J is TRBJ2-2; 7 bases align to TRBD1. As DNA, the CDR3 is TGCGCCAGCAGCCAAGATAGCGACAGGGTTTCCGGGGAGCTGTTTTTT. This codes for CASSQDSDRVSGELFF.